These 3 T cell receptor beta chains share one sample of origin, sequenced in a study of control samples from healthy donors and cancer patients. The table came from immunoSEQ multiplex PCR; TCRdb's copy has only in-frame clones and leaves some out. The sample lists 130,000 or so clones, about 90% occurring once. Input material: PBMCs. The receptors were sampled from a man aged 50-59 years with head and neck cancer.

J is TRBJ1-1 and V is TRBV6-5; no clear D gene. Trimming stripped 0 bases from V and 6 bases from J, with 11 bases between. The length of the CDR3 is 14 residues. Germline V CDR1 and CDR2: MNHEY, SVGAGI. CDR3 loop: CASSYSGRAAEAFF. The CDR3 bases are TGTGCCAGCAGTTACTCTGGGAGGGCGGCTGAAGCTTTCTTT.

V and J are TRBV9 and TRBJ1-4, with D perhaps matching TRBD1 (5 bases). CDR3 length: 16 amino acids. The germline CDR1 and CDR2 sequences are SGDLS and YYNGEE. V lost 0 bases and J lost 2, with 11 bases in between. CDR3 sequence (DNA): TGTGCCAGCAGCGTAGGGGGCGCAGGGACTAATGAAAAACTGTTTTTT. Translating gives CASSVGGAGTNEKLFF.

The J gene is TRBJ1-2, the V gene TRBV3-1 (or the pseudogene TRBV3-2); TRBD1 aligns across 10 bases. Germline V lookup: CDR1 LGHDT, CDR2 YNNKEL (reference sequence). The junction had 4 bases not matched to a gene; V was cut back by 0 bases and J by 3 bases. The CDR3 contains 16 residues. The CDR3 loop reads CASSQDRTGGHYGYTF. CDR3 coding DNA: TGTGCCAGCAGCCAAGACCGGACAGGGGGTCACTATGGCTACACCTTC.